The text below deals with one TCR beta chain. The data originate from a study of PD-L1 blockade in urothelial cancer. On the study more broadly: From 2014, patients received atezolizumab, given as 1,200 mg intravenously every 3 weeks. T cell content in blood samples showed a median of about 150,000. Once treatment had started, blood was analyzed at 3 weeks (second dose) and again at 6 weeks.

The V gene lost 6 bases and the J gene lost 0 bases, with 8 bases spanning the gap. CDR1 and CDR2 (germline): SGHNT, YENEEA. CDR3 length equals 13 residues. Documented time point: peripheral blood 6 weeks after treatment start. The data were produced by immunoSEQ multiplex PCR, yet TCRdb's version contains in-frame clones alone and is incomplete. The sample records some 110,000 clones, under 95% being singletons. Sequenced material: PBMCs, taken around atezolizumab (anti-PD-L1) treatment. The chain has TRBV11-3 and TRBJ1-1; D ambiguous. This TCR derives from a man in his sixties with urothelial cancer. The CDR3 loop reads CASSSRVNTEAFF. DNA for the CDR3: TGTGCCAGCAGTTCGAGGGTGAACACTGAAGCTTTCTTT.